The 30 T cell receptor beta chains reported below all come from one sample, sequenced in a study of post-analysis software for immune sequencing data. Study results and caveats: TRBV segments more frequent in patients than in controls numbered five and included TRBV5-6, TRBV5-1 and TRBV20-1.

Built from TCR beta cDNA, the libraries had unique molecular identifiers in them. TCRdb fed the PCR reads into MiXCR, producing one record per CDR3 protein. The table includes a few hundred thousand distinct CDR3 sequences, roughly 45% detected once. These TCRs are of unknown antigen specificity. Sequencing was carried out using blood. The origin of the receptors is a girl between 10 and 17 years old with multiple sclerosis.

In this sample, this clonotype turned up a few times. The chain carries TRBV5-1 and TRBJ2-7; a possible D gene is TRBD1 (6 bases). Trimming shortened V by 2 bases and J by 5 bases, and 14 bases separated the two germline ends. Germline V gene sequence: CDR1 SGHRS, CDR2 YFSETQ. The CDR3 extends over 14 amino acids. The CDR3 DNA sequence: TGCGCCAGCAGCTTCACAGGGAATGGGCACGAGCAGTACTTC. It codes for CASSFTGNGHEQYF.

This clonotype was seen only a few times. The V and J genes are TRBV20-1 and TRBJ2-7; D tentatively reads TRBD1 or TRBD2 (5 bases each). Germline lookup yields CDR1 DFQATT and CDR2 SNEGSKA (reference sequence). CDR3 length: 13 amino acids. The V and J ends lost 8 bases and 0 bases respectively, with 14 bases between them. In nucleotides, the CDR3 is TGCAGTCAGACGGGGCCCAGCTCCTACGAGCAGTACTTC. As protein: CSQTGPSSYEQYF.

The chain employs TRBV20-1 and TRBJ1-2; no clear D. There are 14 residues in the CDR3. V shed 3 bases and J shed 1 base, with 12 bases lying between them. Germline assignment: CDR1 DFQATT and CDR2 SNEGSKA (reference sequence). The CDR3 is CSASGHLGNYGYTF. As DNA, the CDR3 is TGCAGTGCTAGCGGGCATCTGGGTAACTATGGCTACACCTTC.

The chain couples TRBV3-1 to TRBJ2-7; D assignment may be TRBD1 or TRBD2 (5 bases each). The J call could be wrong; TRBJ2-5 is a better fit for the DNA end. CDR1 is LGHDT and CDR2 is YNNKEL in the germline V gene (reference sequence). The CDR3 consists of 14 residues. CDR3 in DNA: TGTGCCAGCAGCCACCCCGGGACCAGAGAGACCCAGTACTTC. It specifies CASSHPGTRETQYF.

The chain has TRBV7-6 and TRBJ2-1, with TRBD2 identical over 8 bases. The V gene end was trimmed by 1 base and the J gene end by 4 bases; junction bases not matched to a gene: 3. Per the germline V gene, CDR1 is SGHVS and CDR2 is FNYEAQ. The CDR3 consists of 15 residues. CDR3 coding DNA: TGTGCCAGCAGCTTAGGGACTAGCAGATACAATGAGCAGTTCTTC. Amino acids: CASSLGTSRYNEQFF.

This clonotype occurred a few times. V and J are TRBV28 and TRBJ1-3; unclear D gene. V lost 2 bases and J lost 0, with 11 bases in between. The CDR3 extends over 16 amino acids. Germline V gene data show CDR1 as MDHEN and CDR2 as SYDVKM. CDR3 sequence (DNA): TGTGCCAGCAGTTTAGGCGACGGCTCCTCTGGAAACACCATATATTTT. Translation gives CASSLGDGSSGNTIYF.

The J gene is TRBJ2-5, the V gene TRBV3-1, with 10 bases aligning to TRBD2. Germline assignment: CDR1 LGHDT and CDR2 YNNKEL (reference sequence). The CDR3 spans 15 residues. The V gene end was trimmed by 4 bases and the J gene end by 11 bases; junction bases not matched to a gene: 13. The CDR3: CASSRLELAGVEQYF. The CDR3 coding sequence is TGTGCCAGCAGCCGACTTGAGCTAGCGGGAGTGGAGCAGTACTTC.

The gene calls are TRBV9 and TRBJ1-2; 9 nucleotides line up with TRBD1. The CDR3 spans 18 residues. The V gene end was trimmed by 5 bases and the J gene end by 2 bases; junction bases not matched to a gene: 16. The germline V gene has CDR1 SGDLS and CDR2 YYNGEE. The CDR3 protein is CASSAYRDRDDKNYGYTF. The CDR3 DNA follows: TGTGCCAGCAGTGCCTACCGGGACAGGGATGATAAGAACTATGGCTACACCTTC. The whole variable domain, filled in from reference TRBV9 and TRBJ1-2, reads DSGVTQTPKHLITATGQRVTLRCSPRSGDLSVYWYQQSLDQGLQFLIQYYNGEERAKGNILERFSAQQFPDLHSELNLSSLELGDSALYFCASSAYRDRDDKNYGYTFGSGTRLTVV.

V usage is TRBV12-3 or TRBV12-4 and J usage is TRBJ2-7; 9 nucleotides align to TRBD2. The J call is in doubt because the DNA end fits TRBJ2-5 better. This CDR3 has 14 residues. Here the CDR3 reads CASSPPGLAETQYF. The CDR3 DNA is TGTGCCAGCAGTCCTCCGGGACTAGCAGAGACCCAGTACTTC.

The chain couples TRBV6-2 or TRBV6-3 to TRBJ2-7; weak D call: TRBD2 (5 bases). Near its end, the DNA agrees better with TRBJ2-5, so the J call may be wrong. Germline V gene data show CDR1 as MNHEY and CDR2 as SVGEGT. CDR3 size: 14 residues. CDR3 amino acids: CASSYVAPQETQYF. The CDR3 bases are TGTGCCAGCAGTTACGTAGCGCCCCAAGAGACCCAGTACTTC.

This clonotype was detected only a few times. The rearrangement links TRBV6-4 to TRBJ1-2, with TRBD1 identical over 9 bases. Looked up from germline, CDR1 is MRHNA and CDR2 is SNTAGT. After removal of 6 bases from V and 8 bases from J, the junction contained 7 bases not matched to a gene. The CDR3 extends over 13 amino acids. The DNA of the CDR3 is TGTGCCAGCAGAGGACAGGGGCTTCGCGGCTACACCTTC. This gives the protein CASRGQGLRGYTF.

This chain joins TRBV13 and TRBJ2-7; D is ambiguous. V was clipped by 4 bases and J by 6 bases, with 7 bases between them. The length of the CDR3 is 11 residues. Germline CDR1 PRHDT, CDR2 FYEKMQ (reference sequence). The DNA of the CDR3 is TGTGCCAGCAGCTCGGACGGCGAGCAGTACTTC. The encoded protein is CASSSDGEQYF.

The chain links TRBV20-1 to TRBJ2-1; D is possibly TRBD2 (5 bases). Per the germline V gene, CDR1 is DFQATT and CDR2 is SNEGSKA (reference sequence). This CDR3 is 16 amino acids long. The V end lost 3 bases, the J end lost 1 base, and 16 bases lay between the germline ends. The CDR3 loop reads CSARFMAPGSYNEQFF. For the CDR3, the DNA is TGCAGTGCTAGGTTTATGGCCCCGGGATCCTACAATGAGCAGTTCTTC.

The V call is TRBV6-6, the J call TRBJ2-1; tentatively, D is TRBD1 (6 bases). Germline V gene data show CDR1 as MNHNY and CDR2 as SVGAGI (reference sequence). CDR3 length: 16 residues. Trimming pared 5 bases from V and 5 bases from J, leaving 19 bases between. The CDR3 region is CASSALGGGRNNEQFF. The DNA of the CDR3 is TGTGCCAGCAGTGCTCTTGGGGGCGGTCGTAACAATGAGCAGTTCTTC.

The V and J genes are TRBV28 and TRBJ1-5, with D perhaps matching TRBD1 (6 bases). The V end lost 1 base, the J end lost 2 bases, and 9 bases lay between the germline ends. The CDR3 extends over 15 amino acids. The germline gives CDR1 MDHEN, CDR2 SYDVKM. The CDR3 nucleotides read TGTGCCAGCAGTTTATTTTCAGGGGGCAATCAGCCCCAGCATTTT. Protein product: CASSLFSGGNQPQHF.

As regards this clonotype: Being one base from a much bigger clone, this may be a read error. J is TRBJ2-7 and V is TRBV3-1; D is unclear. Germline CDR1 reads LGHDT; CDR2 reads YNNKEL (reference sequence). Trimming shortened V by 2 bases and J by 3 bases, and 8 bases separated the two germline ends. The CDR3 is made up of 13 amino acids. The CDR3 DNA sequence: TGTGCCAGCAGCCAAAGTCCTTTCTACGAGCAGTACTTC. Its protein is CASSQSPFYEQYF.

The genes are TRBV7-2 and TRBJ2-1; D possibly corresponds to TRBD2 (5 bases). The germline gives CDR1 SGHTA, CDR2 FQGNSA. The CDR3 length is 13 residues. With 1 base removed from V and 9 bases from J, the gap between germline ends came to 10 bases. The CDR3 region has the DNA TGTGCCAGCAGCTTAGGCGGGTCGGCTGAGCAGTTCTTC. It translates to CASSLGGSAEQFF.

CDR3 bases: TGTGCCACCAGTGAACCCACGGGGTCCTACAATGAGCAGTTCTTC. This sequence encodes CATSEPTGSYNEQFF. The chain is built from TRBV24-1 and TRBJ2-1; a weak D match, TRBD2 (5 bases). Trimming shortened V by 4 bases and J by 1 base, and 10 bases separated the two germline ends. This CDR3 contains 15 residues. From germline, CDR1 is KGHDR and CDR2 SFDVKD.

In this sample, this clonotype turned up once. The J gene is TRBJ2-3, the V gene TRBV12-3 or TRBV12-4, with D possibly matching TRBD1 (6 bases). The CDR3 has 11 amino acids. V was pared by 4 bases and J by 14 bases, with 13 bases between. CDR3 sequence (DNA): TGTGCCAGCAGTTCAGGGGATGAGAGGTATTTT. This encodes CASSSGDERYF.

The table lists this clonotype with a few counts. The rearrangement uses TRBV7-2 and TRBJ2-7; D gene unclear. The germline V gene encodes CDR1 SGHTA and CDR2 FQGNSA. The CDR3 covers 13 residues. V lost 4 bases, J lost 4 bases, and 11 bases lay in between. The CDR3 bases are TGTGCCAGCAGCTCGACAAGACTTTACGAGCAGTACTTC. Translated: CASSSTRLYEQYF.

The sample holds a few counts of this clonotype. This may come from a read error, since a much larger clone is one base off. The rearrangement joins TRBV20-1 to TRBJ2-7; 9 bases map to TRBD1. Germline loops: CDR1 DFQATT, CDR2 SNEGSKA (reference sequence). The CDR3 runs 14 residues. Trimming at V came to 3 bases and at J to 5 bases, leaving 8 bases not matched to a gene. The CDR3 region is CSASNQQGAHEQYF. The CDR3 nucleotides are TGCAGTGCTAGCAATCAACAGGGGGCCCACGAGCAGTACTTC.

This sequence joins TRBV6-2 or TRBV6-3 and TRBJ2-1; D is undetermined. The CDR3 spans 14 residues. Per the germline V gene, CDR1 is MNHEY and CDR2 is SVGEGT. Trimming left V 4 bases short and J 2 bases short, with 9 bases between. The CDR3 loop is CASSCAAPYNEQFF. The CDR3 nucleotides read TGTGCCAGCAGTTGCGCGGCGCCCTACAATGAGCAGTTCTTC.

This clonotype was picked up a small number of times. The CDR3 sequence is CSARVSGSVDTQYF. Here the CDR3 DNA reads TGCAGTGCTAGGGTTAGCGGGAGTGTGGATACGCAGTATTTT. The V gene is TRBV20-1, the J gene TRBJ2-3; 9 nucleotides line up with TRBD2. The germline gives CDR1 DFQATT, CDR2 SNEGSKA (reference sequence). The CDR3 is made up of 14 amino acids. Trimming at V came to 3 bases and at J to 6 bases, leaving 7 bases not matched to a gene.

This clonotype was seen a handful of times. The chain recombines TRBV3-1 with TRBJ2-5; 8 bases map to TRBD2. CDR1 is LGHDT and CDR2 is YNNKEL in the germline V gene (reference sequence). With 4 bases clipped from V and 1 base from J, the junction kept 8 bases outside the gene matches. This CDR3 is built from 16 residues. The CDR3 DNA sequence: TGTGCCAGCAGCCTGACTAGCGATCAAACCCAAGAGACCCAGTACTTC. Translation gives CASSLTSDQTQETQYF.

The sample holds one count of this clonotype. The rearrangement uses TRBV7-9 and TRBJ2-3, with 8 bases identical to TRBD1. V shed 5 bases, J shed 2 bases, and the junction held 9 bases outside the gene matches. From germline, CDR1 is SEHNR and CDR2 FQNEAQ (reference sequence). CDR3 length: 16 amino acids. This CDR3 reads CASSPTGGGSTDTQYF. The DNA for the CDR3 is TGTGCCAGCAGCCCCACAGGGGGAGGATCCACAGATACGCAGTATTTT. The variable domain in full, with the rest retrieved from reference TRBV7-9 and TRBJ2-3, is DTGVSQNPRHKITKRGQNVTFRCDPISEHNRLYWYRQTLGQGPEFLTYFQNEAQLEKSRLLSDRFSAERPKGSFSTLEIQRTEQGDSAMYLCASSPTGGGSTDTQYFGPGTRLTVL.

The chain carries TRBV29-1 and TRBJ2-7, with D perhaps being TRBD1 or TRBD2 (5 bases each). V dropped 7 bases and J dropped 2 bases, with 12 bases sitting between them. There are 12 residues in the CDR3. From germline, CDR1 is SQVTM and CDR2 ANQGSEA. This CDR3 reads CSARGETYEQYF. The CDR3 coding sequence is TGCAGCGCCCGAGGGGAGACCTACGAGCAGTACTTC.

This sequence joins TRBV5-1 and TRBJ2-5; D gene unclear. CDR3 length: 12 residues. With 2 bases removed from V and 5 bases from J, the gap between germline ends came to 7 bases. Germline lookup yields CDR1 SGHRS and CDR2 YFSETQ. CDR3 loop: CASSFMEETQYF. DNA for the CDR3: TGCGCCAGCAGCTTTATGGAGGAGACCCAGTACTTC.

The V gene is TRBV7-2, the J gene TRBJ2-1; D may match TRBD1 or TRBD2 (6 bases each). The length of the CDR3 is 15 residues. V shed 7 bases and J shed 9 bases, with 22 bases lying between them. Germline-derived CDR1 and CDR2 are SGHTA and FQGNSA. The CDR3 spells CASISAGQGSGEQFF. CDR3 bases: TGTGCCAGCATCTCGGCGGGACAAGGGTCTGGTGAGCAGTTCTTC.

This chain uses TRBV28 with TRBJ2-1; D remains unclear. Trimming removed 4 bases from V and 8 bases from J, with 9 bases in between. The CDR3 has 12 amino acids. Germline CDR1 and CDR2: MDHEN and SYDVKM. This CDR3 reads CASSSYRDEQFF. The CDR3 region has the DNA TGTGCCAGCAGTTCCTACCGCGATGAGCAGTTCTTC.

The chain is built from TRBV6-1 and TRBJ2-7, with 10 bases that match TRBD2. The J call may be in error: the DNA end matches TRBJ2-4 better. There are 19 residues in the CDR3. The germline V gene encodes CDR1 MNHNS and CDR2 SASEGT. For the CDR3, the DNA is TGTGCCAGCAGTGAAGTGGTTGTGGTAGAAGCGGGAGGGCCGGACATTCAGTACTTC. Translation: CASSEVVVVEAGGPDIQYF.